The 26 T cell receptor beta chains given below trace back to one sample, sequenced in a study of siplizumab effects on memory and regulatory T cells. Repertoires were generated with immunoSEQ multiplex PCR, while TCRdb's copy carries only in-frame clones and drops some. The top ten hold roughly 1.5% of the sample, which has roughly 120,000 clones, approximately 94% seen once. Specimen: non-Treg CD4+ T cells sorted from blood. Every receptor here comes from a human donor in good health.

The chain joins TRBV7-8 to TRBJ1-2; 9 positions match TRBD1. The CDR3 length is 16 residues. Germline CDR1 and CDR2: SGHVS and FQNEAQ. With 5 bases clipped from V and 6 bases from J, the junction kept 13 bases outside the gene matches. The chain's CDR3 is CASSRTDGTGLDGYTF. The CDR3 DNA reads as TGTGCCAGCAGCCGAACCGACGGGACAGGGTTGGATGGCTACACCTTC.

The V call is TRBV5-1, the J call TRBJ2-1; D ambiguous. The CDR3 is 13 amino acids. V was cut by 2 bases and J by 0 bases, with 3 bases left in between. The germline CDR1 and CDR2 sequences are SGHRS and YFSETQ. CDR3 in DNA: TGCGCCAGCAGCTTAAGCTCCTACAATGAGCAGTTCTTC. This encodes CASSLSSYNEQFF.

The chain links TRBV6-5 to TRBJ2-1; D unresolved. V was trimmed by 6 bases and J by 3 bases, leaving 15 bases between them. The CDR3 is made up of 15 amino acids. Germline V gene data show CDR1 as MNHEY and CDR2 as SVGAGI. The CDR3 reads CASRQEPFSYNEQFF. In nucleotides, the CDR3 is TGTGCCAGCAGGCAGGAGCCATTTAGCTACAATGAGCAGTTCTTC.

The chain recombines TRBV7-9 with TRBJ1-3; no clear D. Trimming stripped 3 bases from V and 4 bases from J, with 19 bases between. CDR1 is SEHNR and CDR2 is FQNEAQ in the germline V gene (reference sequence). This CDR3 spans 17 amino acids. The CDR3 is CASSLGLVGQKGNTIYF. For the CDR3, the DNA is TGTGCCAGCAGCTTGGGTTTGGTAGGGCAAAAAGGAAACACCATATATTTT.

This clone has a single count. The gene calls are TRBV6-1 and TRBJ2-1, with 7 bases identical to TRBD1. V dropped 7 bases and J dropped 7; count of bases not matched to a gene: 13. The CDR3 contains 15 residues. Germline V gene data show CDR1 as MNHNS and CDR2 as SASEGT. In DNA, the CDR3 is TGTGCCAGCACCCAGCGTAGGGGGCTCGATAATGAGCAGTTCTTC. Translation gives CASTQRRGLDNEQFF.

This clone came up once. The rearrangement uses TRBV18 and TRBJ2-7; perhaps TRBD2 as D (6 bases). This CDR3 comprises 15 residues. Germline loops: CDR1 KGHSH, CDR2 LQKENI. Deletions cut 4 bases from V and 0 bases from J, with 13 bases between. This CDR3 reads CASSQGTGLSYEQYF. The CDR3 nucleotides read TGTGCCAGCTCACAGGGGACTGGGCTCTCCTACGAGCAGTACTTC.

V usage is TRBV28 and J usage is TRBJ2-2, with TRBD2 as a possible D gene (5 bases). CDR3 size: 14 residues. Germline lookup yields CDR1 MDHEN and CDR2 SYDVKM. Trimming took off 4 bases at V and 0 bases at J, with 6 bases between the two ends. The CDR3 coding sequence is TGTGCCAGCAGTTGGACTGCGAACACCGGGGAGCTGTTTTTT. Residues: CASSWTANTGELFF.

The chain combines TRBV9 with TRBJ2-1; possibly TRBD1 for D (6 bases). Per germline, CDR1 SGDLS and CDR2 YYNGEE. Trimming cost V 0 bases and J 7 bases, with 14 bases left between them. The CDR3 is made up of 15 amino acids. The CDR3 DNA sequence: TGTGCCAGCAGCGTAGCGCAGGGGAGCTTTAATGAGCAGTTCTTC. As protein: CASSVAQGSFNEQFF.

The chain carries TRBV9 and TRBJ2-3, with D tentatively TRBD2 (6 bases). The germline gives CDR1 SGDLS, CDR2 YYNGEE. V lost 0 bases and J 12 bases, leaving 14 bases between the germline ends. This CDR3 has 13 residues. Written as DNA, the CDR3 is TGTGCCAGCAGCGTAGGGAACGGGGGATCACAGTATTTT. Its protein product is CASSVGNGGSQYF.

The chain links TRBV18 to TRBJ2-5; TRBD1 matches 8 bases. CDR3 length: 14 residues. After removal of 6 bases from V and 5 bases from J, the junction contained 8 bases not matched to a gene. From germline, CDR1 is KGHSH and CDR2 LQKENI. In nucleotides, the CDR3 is TGTGCCAGCTCGGCGGGACAGGTCCCGGAGACCCAGTACTTC. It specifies CASSAGQVPETQYF.

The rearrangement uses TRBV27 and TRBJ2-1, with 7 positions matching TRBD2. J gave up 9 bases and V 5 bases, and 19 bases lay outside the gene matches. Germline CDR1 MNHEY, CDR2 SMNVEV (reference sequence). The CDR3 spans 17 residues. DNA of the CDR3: TGTGCCAGCAGTCCCTCCTTTACCGGGAGGAAGTTTATTGAGCAGTTCTTC. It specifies CASSPSFTGRKFIEQFF.

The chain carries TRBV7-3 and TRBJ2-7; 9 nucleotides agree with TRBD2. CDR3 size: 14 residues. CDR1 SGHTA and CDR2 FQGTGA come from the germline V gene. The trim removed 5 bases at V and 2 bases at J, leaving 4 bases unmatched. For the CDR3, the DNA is TGTGCCAGCAGCCCTGCGGGAGGGCCCTACGAGCAGTACTTC. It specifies CASSPAGGPYEQYF.

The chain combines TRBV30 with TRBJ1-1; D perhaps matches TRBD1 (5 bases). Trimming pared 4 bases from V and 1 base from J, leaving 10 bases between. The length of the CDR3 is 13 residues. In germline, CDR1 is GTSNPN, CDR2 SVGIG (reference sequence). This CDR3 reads CAWNSGGNTEAFF. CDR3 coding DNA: TGTGCCTGGAACTCGGGGGGGAACACTGAAGCTTTCTTT.

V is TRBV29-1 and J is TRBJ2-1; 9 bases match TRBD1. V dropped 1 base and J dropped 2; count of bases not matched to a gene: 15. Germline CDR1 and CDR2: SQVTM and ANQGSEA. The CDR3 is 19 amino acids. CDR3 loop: CSVEGLAGQGFSPYNEQFF. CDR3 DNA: TGCAGCGTTGAAGGACTCGCGGGACAGGGTTTTTCCCCCTACAATGAGCAGTTCTTC.

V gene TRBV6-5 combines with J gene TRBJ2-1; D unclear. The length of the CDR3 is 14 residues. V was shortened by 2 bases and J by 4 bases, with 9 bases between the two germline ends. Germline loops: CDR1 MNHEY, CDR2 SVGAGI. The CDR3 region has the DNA TGTGCCAGCAGTTACGGAGTCGGTTACAATGAGCAGTTCTTC. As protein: CASSYGVGYNEQFF.

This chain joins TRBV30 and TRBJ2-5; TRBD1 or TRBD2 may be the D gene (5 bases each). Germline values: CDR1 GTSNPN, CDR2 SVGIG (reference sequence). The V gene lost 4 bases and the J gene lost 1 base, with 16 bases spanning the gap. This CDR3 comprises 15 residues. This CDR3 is CAWNPGTTIQETQYF. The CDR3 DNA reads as TGTGCCTGGAACCCCGGGACCACGATCCAAGAGACCCAGTACTTC.

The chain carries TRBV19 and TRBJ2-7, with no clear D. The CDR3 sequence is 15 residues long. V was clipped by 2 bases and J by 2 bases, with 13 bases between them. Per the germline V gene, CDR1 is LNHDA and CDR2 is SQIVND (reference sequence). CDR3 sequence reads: CASSISWTETYEQYF. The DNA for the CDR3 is TGTGCCAGTAGTATATCTTGGACCGAGACCTACGAGCAGTACTTC.

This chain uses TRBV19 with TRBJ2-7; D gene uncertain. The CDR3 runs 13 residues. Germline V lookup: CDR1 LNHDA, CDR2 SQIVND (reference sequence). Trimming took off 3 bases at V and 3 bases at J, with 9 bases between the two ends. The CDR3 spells CASSMWTSYEQYF. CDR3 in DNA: TGTGCCAGTAGTATGTGGACGAGCTACGAGCAGTACTTC.

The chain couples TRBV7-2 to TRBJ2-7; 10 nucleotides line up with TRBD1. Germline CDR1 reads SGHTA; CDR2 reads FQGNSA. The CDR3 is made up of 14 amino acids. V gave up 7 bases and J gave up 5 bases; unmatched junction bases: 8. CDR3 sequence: CASIRDRGSDEQYF. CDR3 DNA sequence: TGTGCCAGCATTAGGGACAGGGGTTCCGACGAGCAGTACTTC. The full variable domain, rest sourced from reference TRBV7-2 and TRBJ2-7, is GAGVSQSPSNKVTEKGKDVELRCDPISGHTALYWYRQSLGQGLEFLIYFQGNSAPDKSGLPSDRFSAERTGGSVSTLTIQRTQQEDSAVYLCASIRDRGSDEQYFGPGTRLTVT.

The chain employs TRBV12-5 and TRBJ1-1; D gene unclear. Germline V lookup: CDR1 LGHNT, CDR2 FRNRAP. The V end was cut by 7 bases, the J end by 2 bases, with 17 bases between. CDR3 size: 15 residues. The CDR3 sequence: CASASPPGPNTEAFF. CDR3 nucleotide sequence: TGTGCTAGTGCCTCGCCACCCGGGCCTAACACTGAAGCTTTCTTT.

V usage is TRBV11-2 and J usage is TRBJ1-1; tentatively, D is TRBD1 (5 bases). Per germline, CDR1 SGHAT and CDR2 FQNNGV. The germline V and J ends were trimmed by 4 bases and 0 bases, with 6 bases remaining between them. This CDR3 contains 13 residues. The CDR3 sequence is CASSSGMNTEAFF. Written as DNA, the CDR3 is TGTGCCAGCAGCTCAGGGATGAACACTGAAGCTTTCTTT.

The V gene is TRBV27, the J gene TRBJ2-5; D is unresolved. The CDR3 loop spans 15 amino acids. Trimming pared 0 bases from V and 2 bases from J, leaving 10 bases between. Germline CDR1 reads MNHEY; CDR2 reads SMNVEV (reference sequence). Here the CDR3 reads CASSLSFLQQETQYF. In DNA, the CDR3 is TGTGCCAGCAGTTTATCTTTTTTGCAGCAAGAGACCCAGTACTTC.

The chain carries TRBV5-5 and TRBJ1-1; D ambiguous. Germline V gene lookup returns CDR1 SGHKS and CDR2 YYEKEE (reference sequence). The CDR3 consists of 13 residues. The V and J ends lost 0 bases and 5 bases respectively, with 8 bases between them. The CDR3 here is CASSLVRETEAFF. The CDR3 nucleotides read TGTGCCAGCAGCTTGGTAAGGGAGACTGAAGCTTTCTTT.

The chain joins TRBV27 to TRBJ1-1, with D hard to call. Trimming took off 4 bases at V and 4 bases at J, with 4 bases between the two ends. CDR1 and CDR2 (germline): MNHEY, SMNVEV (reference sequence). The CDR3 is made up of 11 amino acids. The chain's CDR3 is CASSSSTEAFF. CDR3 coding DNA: TGTGCCAGCAGTTCCAGCACTGAAGCTTTCTTT.

CDR3 nucleotides: TGTGCCATCAGTGAGCAGGCAGGGGGGACCTACGAGCAGTACTTC. Translating it yields CAISEQAGGTYEQYF. The chain employs TRBV10-3 and TRBJ2-5, with a possible D match to TRBD1 (7 bases). The end of the DNA fits TRBJ2-7 better, so the J call may be wrong. Looked up from germline, CDR1 is ENHRY and CDR2 is SYGVKD. The CDR3 spans 15 residues.

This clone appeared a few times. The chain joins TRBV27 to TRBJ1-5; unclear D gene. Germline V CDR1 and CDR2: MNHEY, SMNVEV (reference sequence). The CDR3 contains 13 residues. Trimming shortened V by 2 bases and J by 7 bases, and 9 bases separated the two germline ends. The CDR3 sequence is CASSLAGLQPQHF. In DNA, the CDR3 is TGTGCCAGCAGTTTAGCAGGCCTGCAGCCCCAGCATTTT.